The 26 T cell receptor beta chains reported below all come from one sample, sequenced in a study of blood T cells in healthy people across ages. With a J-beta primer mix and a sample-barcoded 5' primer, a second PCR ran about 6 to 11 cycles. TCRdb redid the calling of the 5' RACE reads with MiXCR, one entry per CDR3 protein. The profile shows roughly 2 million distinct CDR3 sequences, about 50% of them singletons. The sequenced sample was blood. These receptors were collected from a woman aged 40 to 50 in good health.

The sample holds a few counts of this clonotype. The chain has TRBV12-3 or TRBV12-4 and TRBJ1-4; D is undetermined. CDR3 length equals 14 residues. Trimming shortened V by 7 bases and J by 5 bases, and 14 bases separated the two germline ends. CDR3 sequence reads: CASNGLPPNEKLFF. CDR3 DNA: TGTGCCAGCAATGGCCTTCCCCCCAATGAAAAACTGTTTTTT.

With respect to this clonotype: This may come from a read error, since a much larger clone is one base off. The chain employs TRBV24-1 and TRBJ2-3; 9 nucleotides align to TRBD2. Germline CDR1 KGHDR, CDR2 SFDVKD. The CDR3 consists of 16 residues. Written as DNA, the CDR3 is TGTGTCACCAGCCCCAGGCTAGCGGGATACGGAGATACGCAGTATTTT. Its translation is CVTSPRLAGYGDTQYF.

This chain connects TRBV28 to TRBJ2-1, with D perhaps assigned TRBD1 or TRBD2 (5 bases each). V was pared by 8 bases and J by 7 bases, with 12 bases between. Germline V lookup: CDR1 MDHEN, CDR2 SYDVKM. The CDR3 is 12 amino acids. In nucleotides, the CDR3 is TGTGCCAGCGGACAACGAGGGAATGAGCAGTTCTTC. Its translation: CASGQRGNEQFF.

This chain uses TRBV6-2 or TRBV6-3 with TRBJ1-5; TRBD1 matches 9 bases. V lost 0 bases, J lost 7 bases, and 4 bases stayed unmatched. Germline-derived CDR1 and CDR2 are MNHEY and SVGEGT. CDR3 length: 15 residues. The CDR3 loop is CASSYSGGQGQPQHF. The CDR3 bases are TGTGCCAGCAGTTACTCGGGGGGACAGGGACAGCCCCAGCATTTT.

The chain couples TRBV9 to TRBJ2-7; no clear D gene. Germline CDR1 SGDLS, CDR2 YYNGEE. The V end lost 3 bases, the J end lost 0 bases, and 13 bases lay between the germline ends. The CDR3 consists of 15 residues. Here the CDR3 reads CASSAESRDSYEQYF. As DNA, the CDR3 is TGTGCCAGCAGCGCAGAATCAAGAGACTCCTACGAGCAGTACTTC.

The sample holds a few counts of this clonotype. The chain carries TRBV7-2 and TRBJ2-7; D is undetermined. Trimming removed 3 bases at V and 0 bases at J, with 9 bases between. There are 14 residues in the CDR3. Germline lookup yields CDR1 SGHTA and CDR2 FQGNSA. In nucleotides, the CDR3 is TGTGCCAGCAGCTTTAGCAGCGCCTCCTACGAGCAGTACTTC. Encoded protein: CASSFSSASYEQYF.

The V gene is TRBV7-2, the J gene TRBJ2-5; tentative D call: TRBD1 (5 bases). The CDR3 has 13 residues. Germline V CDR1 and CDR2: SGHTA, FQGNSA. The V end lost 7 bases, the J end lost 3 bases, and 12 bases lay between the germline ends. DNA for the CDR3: TGTGCCAGCAACTACCAGGGTGAAGAGACCCAGTACTTC. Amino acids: CASNYQGEETQYF.

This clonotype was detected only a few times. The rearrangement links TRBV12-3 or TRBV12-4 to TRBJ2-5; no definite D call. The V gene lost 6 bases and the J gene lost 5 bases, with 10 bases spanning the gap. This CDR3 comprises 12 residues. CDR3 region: CASRHSAETQYF. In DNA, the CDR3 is TGTGCCAGCAGGCATTCGGCGGAGACCCAGTACTTC.

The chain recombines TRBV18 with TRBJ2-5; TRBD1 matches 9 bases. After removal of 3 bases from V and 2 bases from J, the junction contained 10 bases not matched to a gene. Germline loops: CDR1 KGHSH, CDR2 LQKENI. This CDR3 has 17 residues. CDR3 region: CASSPPGQGRFQETQYF. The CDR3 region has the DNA TGTGCCAGCTCACCCCCGGGACAGGGTCGGTTTCAAGAGACCCAGTACTTC. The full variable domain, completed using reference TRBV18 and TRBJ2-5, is NAGVMQNPRHLVRRRGQEARLRCSPMKGHSHVYWYRQLPEEGLKFMVYLQKENIIDESGMPKERFSAEFPKEGPSILRIQQVVRGDSAAYFCASSPPGQGRFQETQYFGPGTRLLVL.

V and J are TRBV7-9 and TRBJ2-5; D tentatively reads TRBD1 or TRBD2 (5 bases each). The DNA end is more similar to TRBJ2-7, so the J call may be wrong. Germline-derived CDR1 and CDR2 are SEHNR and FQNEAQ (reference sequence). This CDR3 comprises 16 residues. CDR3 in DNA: TGTGCCAGCAGCTCCTTAGCGAGGGGCAATCCCTACGAGCAGTACTTC. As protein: CASSSLARGNPYEQYF.

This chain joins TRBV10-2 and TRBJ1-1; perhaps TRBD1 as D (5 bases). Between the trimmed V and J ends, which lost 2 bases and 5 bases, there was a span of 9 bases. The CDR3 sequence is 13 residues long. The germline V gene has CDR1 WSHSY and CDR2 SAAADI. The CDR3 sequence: CASSEGGRTEAFF. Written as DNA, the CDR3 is TGCGCCAGCAGTGAGGGGGGGAGGACTGAAGCTTTCTTT.

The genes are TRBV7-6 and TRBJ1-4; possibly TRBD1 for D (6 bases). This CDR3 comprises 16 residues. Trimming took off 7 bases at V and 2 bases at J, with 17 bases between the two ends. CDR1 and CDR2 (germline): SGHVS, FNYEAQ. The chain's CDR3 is CASTPARGGTNEKLFF. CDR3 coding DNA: TGTGCCAGCACCCCCGCCAGGGGAGGCACTAATGAAAAACTGTTTTTT.

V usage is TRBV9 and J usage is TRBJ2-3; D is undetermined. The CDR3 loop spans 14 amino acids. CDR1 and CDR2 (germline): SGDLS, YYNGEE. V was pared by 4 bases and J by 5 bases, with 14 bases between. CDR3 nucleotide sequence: TGTGCCAGCAGCCTCCAGGACCAGAAAGATACGCAGTATTTT. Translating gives CASSLQDQKDTQYF.

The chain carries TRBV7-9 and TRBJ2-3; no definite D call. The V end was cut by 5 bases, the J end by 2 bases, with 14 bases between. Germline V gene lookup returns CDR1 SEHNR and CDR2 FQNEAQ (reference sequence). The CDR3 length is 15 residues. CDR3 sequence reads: CASSLSVSTTDTQYF. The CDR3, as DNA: TGTGCCAGCAGCCTCTCGGTGAGCACCACAGATACGCAGTATTTT. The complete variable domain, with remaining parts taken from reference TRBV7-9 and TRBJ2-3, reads DTGVSQNPRHKITKRGQNVTFRCDPISEHNRLYWYRQTLGQGPEFLTYFQNEAQLEKSRLLSDRFSAERPKGSFSTLEIQRTEQGDSAMYLCASSLSVSTTDTQYFGPGTRLTVL.

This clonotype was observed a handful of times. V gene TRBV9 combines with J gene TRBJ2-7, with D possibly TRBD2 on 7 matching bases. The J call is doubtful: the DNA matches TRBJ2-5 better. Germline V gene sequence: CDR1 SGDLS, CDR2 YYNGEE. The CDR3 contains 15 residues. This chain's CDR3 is CASSVAGGPYGTQYF. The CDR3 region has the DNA TGTGCCAGCAGCGTAGCGGGGGGCCCCTATGGGACCCAGTACTTC.

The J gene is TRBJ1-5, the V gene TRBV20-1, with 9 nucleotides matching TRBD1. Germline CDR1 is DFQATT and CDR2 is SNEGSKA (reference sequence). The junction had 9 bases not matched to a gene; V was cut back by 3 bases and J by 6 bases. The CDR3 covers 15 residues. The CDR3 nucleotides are TGCAGTGCTAGTCTAGGGACAGGGCGCGGTCAGCCCCAGCATTTT. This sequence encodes CSASLGTGRGQPQHF.

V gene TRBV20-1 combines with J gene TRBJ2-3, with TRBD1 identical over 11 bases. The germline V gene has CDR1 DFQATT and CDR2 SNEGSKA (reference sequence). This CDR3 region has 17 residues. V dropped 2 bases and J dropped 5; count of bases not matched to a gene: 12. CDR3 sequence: CSARSFGTGGNQDTQYF. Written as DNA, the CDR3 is TGCAGTGCTAGAAGTTTCGGGACAGGGGGTAATCAAGATACGCAGTATTTT.

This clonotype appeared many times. CDR3 loop: CASGETTYEQYF. CDR3 bases: TGCGCCAGCGGGGAAACTACCTACGAGCAGTACTTC. This sequence joins TRBV5-1 and TRBJ2-7; D not resolved. The V and J ends lost 7 bases and 2 bases respectively, with 10 bases between them. From germline, CDR1 is SGHRS and CDR2 YFSETQ. The CDR3 sequence is 12 residues long.

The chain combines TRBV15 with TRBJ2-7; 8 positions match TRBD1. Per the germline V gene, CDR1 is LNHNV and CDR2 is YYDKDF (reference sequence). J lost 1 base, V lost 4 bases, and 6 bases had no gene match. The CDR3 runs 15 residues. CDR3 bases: TGTGCCACCAGCAAAGGACAGGGTACTTCCTACGAGCAGTACTTC. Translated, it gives CATSKGQGTSYEQYF.

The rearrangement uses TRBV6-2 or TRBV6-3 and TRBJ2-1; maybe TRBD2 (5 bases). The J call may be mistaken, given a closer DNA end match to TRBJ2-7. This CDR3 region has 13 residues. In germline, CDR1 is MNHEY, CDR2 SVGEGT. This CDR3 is CASSDPPGNEQYF. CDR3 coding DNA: TGTGCCAGCAGTGACCCTCCCGGGAATGAGCAGTACTTC.

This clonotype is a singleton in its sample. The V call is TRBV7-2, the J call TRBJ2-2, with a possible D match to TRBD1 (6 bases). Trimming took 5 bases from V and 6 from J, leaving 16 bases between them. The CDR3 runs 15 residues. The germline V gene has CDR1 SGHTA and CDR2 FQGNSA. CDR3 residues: CASSRQQGIAGELFF. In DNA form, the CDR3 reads TGTGCCAGCAGCCGCCAACAGGGTATAGCCGGGGAGCTGTTTTTT.

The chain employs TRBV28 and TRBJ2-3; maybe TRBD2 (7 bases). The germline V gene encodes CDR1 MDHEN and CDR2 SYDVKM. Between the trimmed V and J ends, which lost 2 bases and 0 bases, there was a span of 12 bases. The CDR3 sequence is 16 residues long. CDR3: CASSLAGATSTDTQYF. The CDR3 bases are TGTGCCAGCAGTTTAGCGGGGGCGACTAGCACAGATACGCAGTATTTT.

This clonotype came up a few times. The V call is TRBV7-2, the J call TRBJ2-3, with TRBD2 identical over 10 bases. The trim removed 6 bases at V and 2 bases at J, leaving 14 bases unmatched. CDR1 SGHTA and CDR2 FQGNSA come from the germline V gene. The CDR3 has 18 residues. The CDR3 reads CASSTGAGGLPTTDTQYF. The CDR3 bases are TGTGCCAGCAGTACGGGAGCGGGGGGGCTCCCAACCACAGATACGCAGTATTTT.

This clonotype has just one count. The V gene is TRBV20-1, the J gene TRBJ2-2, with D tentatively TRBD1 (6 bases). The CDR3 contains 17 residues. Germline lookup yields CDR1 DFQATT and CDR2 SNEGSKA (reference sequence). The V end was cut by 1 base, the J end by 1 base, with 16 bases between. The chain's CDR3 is CSARAFGGTRNTGELFF. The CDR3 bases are TGCAGTGCTAGAGCCTTCGGTGGGACACGGAACACCGGGGAGCTGTTTTTT.

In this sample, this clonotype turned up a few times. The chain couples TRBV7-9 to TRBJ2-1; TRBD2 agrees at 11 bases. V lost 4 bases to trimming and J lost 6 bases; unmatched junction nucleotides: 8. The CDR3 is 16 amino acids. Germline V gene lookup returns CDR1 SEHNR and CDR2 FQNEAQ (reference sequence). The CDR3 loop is CASSSPSGTSGNEQFF. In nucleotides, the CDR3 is TGTGCCAGCAGCTCTCCATCGGGGACTAGCGGCAATGAGCAGTTCTTC. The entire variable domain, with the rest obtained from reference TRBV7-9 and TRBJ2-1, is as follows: DTGVSQNPRHKITKRGQNVTFRCDPISEHNRLYWYRQTLGQGPEFLTYFQNEAQLEKSRLLSDRFSAERPKGSFSTLEIQRTEQGDSAMYLCASSSPSGTSGNEQFFGPGTRLTVL.

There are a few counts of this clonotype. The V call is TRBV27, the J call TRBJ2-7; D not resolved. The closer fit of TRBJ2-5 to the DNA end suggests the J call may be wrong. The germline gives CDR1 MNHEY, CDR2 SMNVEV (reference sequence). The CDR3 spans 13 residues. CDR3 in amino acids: CASSWTALETQYF. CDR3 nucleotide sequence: TGTGCCAGCAGTTGGACCGCCTTGGAGACCCAGTACTTC.